Listed below are T cell receptor beta chains from one sample, sequenced in a study of Ad26.COV2.S vaccination and SARS-CoV-2 variants. This table comes from immunoSEQ multiplex PCR, and its TCRdb copy is limited to in-frame clones, with some not included. The table shows 250,000 or so clones, with 87% occurring only once. The input for sequencing was peripheral blood, taken in a trial of Ad26.COV2.S vaccine versus placebo. These receptors all stem from a person aged 18-65 years who received the Ad26.COV2.S COVID-19 vaccine or a placebo. The CDR3 runs from the conserved cysteine through the conserved F or W. Each record gives: D gene, clone size, J gene, V gene, CDR3 protein, CDR3 DNA. D genes are given only for firm matches. The size of a clone is reported for some rows only, either as once, few or many, or as a class for expanded clones.

TRBD2	NA	TRBJ2-5	TRBV3-1/TRBV3-2	CASSLWGTSGRDETQYF	TGTGCCAGCAGCCTATGGGGGACTAGCGGGAGGGATGAGACCCAGTACTTC
NA	NA	TRBJ1-1	TRBV6-5	CASSSPTVNTEAFF	TGTGCCAGCAGTTCCCCTACAGTCAACACTGAAGCTTTCTTT
TRBD1	NA	TRBJ1-2	TRBV7-2	CASSRNGQGSGYTF	TGTGCCAGCAGCCGGAACGGACAGGGAAGTGGCTACACCTTC
NA	once	TRBJ1-1	TRBV27	CASSPPGANTEAFF	TGTGCCAGCAGTCCACCAGGGGCGAACACTGAAGCTTTCTTT
TRBD2	NA	TRBJ2-1	TRBV6-5	CASSSTAGGYNEQFF	TGTGCCAGCAGTTCCACAGCGGGGGGTTACAATGAGCAGTTCTTC
TRBD1	NA	TRBJ2-1	TRBV11-3	CASSSLTGRDEQFF	TGTGCCAGCAGCTCCCTGACAGGGAGAGATGAGCAGTTCTTC
NA	NA	TRBJ2-1	TRBV29-1	CSVTPYNEQFF	TGCAGCGTTACCCCCTACAATGAGCAGTTCTTC
NA	NA	TRBJ2-7	TRBV7-8	CASSSQRGGEQYF	TGTGCCAGCAGCTCCCAACGGGGAGGCGAGCAGTACTTC
NA	NA	TRBJ1-6	TRBV9	CASRGTSGSPLHF	TGTGCCAGCAGGGGGACATCTGGTTCACCCCTCCACTTT
NA	few	TRBJ1-2	TRBV5-1	CASSFPGAVGYTF	TGCGCCAGCAGCTTTCCGGGGGCAGTTGGCTACACCTTC
TRBD1	NA	TRBJ2-3	TRBV5-1	CASNRGSALSTDTQYF	TGCGCCAGCAACAGGGGTTCCGCTCTCAGCACAGATACGCAGTATTTT
TRBD2	NA	TRBJ2-3	TRBV18	CASSTLAGEPDTQYF	TGTGCCAGCTCAACACTAGCGGGAGAGCCGGATACGCAGTATTTT
NA	NA	TRBJ2-1	TRBV5-5	CASTYRVLEQFF	TGTGCCAGCACCTATAGGGTCCTTGAGCAGTTCTTC
TRBD2	NA	TRBJ2-3	TRBV7-2	CASSLGGGRGADTQYF	TGTGCCAGCAGCTTGGGCGGGGGGCGCGGGGCAGATACGCAGTATTTT
TRBD2	NA	TRBJ2-3	TRBV11-1	CASRPRRGGRWGTQYF	TGTGCCAGCAGGCCTCGCCGGGGGGGCCGTTGGGGTACGCAGTATTTT
NA	NA	TRBJ1-3	TRBV6-1	CASSEPPPANTIYF	TGTGCCAGCAGTGAACCCCCCCCTGCTAACACCATATATTTT
NA	NA	TRBJ2-2	TRBV5-1	CASSGWTVTGELFF	TGCGCCAGCAGCGGATGGACAGTCACCGGGGAGCTGTTTTTT
NA	NA	TRBJ1-1	TRBV18	CASSRQVRLEAFF	TGTGCCAGCTCGCGACAGGTTCGTCTTGAAGCTTTCTTT
TRBD1	NA	TRBJ2-7	TRBV27	CASSPSTGPRQYF	TGTGCCAGCAGTCCATCGACAGGGCCGAGGCAGTACTTC
NA	NA	TRBJ1-1	TRBV6-2/TRBV6-3	CASSYLQVGGNTEAFF	TGTGCCAGCAGTTACCTACAGGTTGGAGGGAACACTGAAGCTTTCTTT
TRBD1	NA	TRBJ2-4	TRBV19	CASCTGVAKNIQYF	TGTGCCAGCTGCACAGGGGTAGCCAAAAACATTCAGTACTTC
TRBD2	once	TRBJ2-1	TRBV11-2	CASSLDRLAGGYNEQFF	TGTGCCAGCAGCTTAGATAGACTAGCGGGAGGTTACAATGAGCAGTTCTTC
TRBD2	NA	TRBJ2-7	TRBV11-2	CASSPSSGGAFYEQYF	TGTGCCAGCAGTCCCTCTAGCGGGGGGGCATTTTACGAGCAGTACTTC
TRBD1	NA	TRBJ1-2	TRBV19	CASSPDRGLYGYTF	TGTGCCAGTAGCCCGGACAGGGGGCTCTATGGCTACACCTTC
NA	NA	TRBJ2-2	TRBV5-8	CASSSRQANTGELFF	TGTGCCAGCAGTTCGCGACAAGCGAACACCGGGGAGCTGTTTTTT
NA	NA	TRBJ1-2	TRBV9	CASSVGGHYGYTF	TGTGCCAGCAGCGTAGGTGGTCACTATGGCTACACCTTC
TRBD2	NA	TRBJ2-7	TRBV7-9	CASRRGENEQYF	TGTGCCAGCAGACGGGGGGAAAACGAGCAGTACTTC
NA	few	TRBJ1-5	TRBV7-2	CASSLVAGLSNQPQHF	TGTGCCAGCAGCTTAGTTGCGGGGCTGAGCAATCAGCCCCAGCATTTT
NA	once	TRBJ1-2	TRBV5-6	CASSLAGGSGYTF	TGTGCCAGCAGCTTGGCCGGGGGAAGCGGCTACACCTTC
TRBD2	once	TRBJ2-1	TRBV11-1	CASSLRGLDSYNEQFF	TGTGCCAGCAGCTTACGTGGACTAGATTCCTACAATGAGCAGTTCTTC
TRBD1	many	TRBJ1-4	TRBV5-1	CASSPGTENEKLFF	TGCGCCAGCAGCCCCGGGACAGAGAATGAAAAACTGTTTTTT
NA	NA	TRBJ2-1	TRBV10-3	CAISESPYSYNEQFF	TGTGCCATCAGTGAGTCGCCGTACTCCTACAATGAGCAGTTCTTC
TRBD2	NA	TRBJ2-1	TRBV6-5	CASGHSGGLDEQFF	TGTGCCAGCGGCCACTCGGGGGGGCTCGATGAGCAGTTCTTC
TRBD1	NA	TRBJ2-5	TRBV11-2	CASSPGGRETQYF	TGTGCCAGCAGCCCAGGGGGAAGGGAGACCCAGTACTTC
NA	once	TRBJ2-1	TRBV4-2	CASSRAGGEQFF	TGTGCCAGCAGCCGCGCCGGCGGTGAGCAGTTCTTC
TRBD1	NA	TRBJ1-5	TRBV30	CASTDRGGQPQHF	TGTGCCTCTACCGACAGGGGAGGTCAGCCCCAGCATTTT
NA	NA	TRBJ1-1	TRBV4-2	CASSQDNQVRKNTEAFF	TGTGCCAGCAGCCAAGATAACCAGGTAAGGAAGAACACTGAAGCTTTCTTT
NA	NA	TRBJ1-3	TRBV7-9	CASSFMMGSSGNTIYF	TGTGCCAGCAGCTTTATGATGGGAAGCTCTGGAAACACCATATATTTT
TRBD2	NA	TRBJ2-4	TRBV7-9	CASSLGGTSGPKNIQYF	TGTGCCAGCAGCTTAGGAGGGACTAGCGGACCCAAAAACATTCAGTACTTC
NA	NA	TRBJ2-3	TRBV7-3	CASSLRPSTDTQYF	TGTGCCAGCAGCTTAAGACCTAGCACAGATACGCAGTATTTT
TRBD2	NA	TRBJ2-6	TRBV19	CASTGRSGANVLTF	TGTGCCAGTACCGGGAGGTCTGGGGCCAACGTCCTGACTTTC
NA	NA	TRBJ2-5	TRBV6-6	CASAAGTDQTQYF	TGTGCCAGCGCCGCGGGGACAGACCAGACCCAGTACTTC
NA	NA	TRBJ2-3	TRBV7-2	CASSLTPLSLWAQDTQYF	TGTGCCAGCAGCTTAACTCCGCTTAGCCTTTGGGCGCAAGATACGCAGTATTTT
NA	NA	TRBJ1-6	TRBV7-2	CASSPGGGLRSPLHF	TGTGCCAGCAGCCCTGGGGGAGGGTTGCGGTCACCCCTCCACTTT